The 27 T cell receptor beta chains below come from one sample, sequenced in a study of cytomegalovirus exposure and HLA in healthy donors. PCR primers comprised 60 Vbeta and 13 Jbeta primers. Method: immunoSEQ multiplex PCR; TCRdb's copy keeps in-frame clones and lacks some. Of 210,000 or so clones listed, approximately 87% were seen once; the top ten hold 1% to 1.5%. Sequencing input: PBMCs. The receptor set was obtained from a human donor in good health.

CDR3 protein: CASSLKGAGVRPGELFF. The DNA of the CDR3 is TGTGCCAGCAGCTTAAAGGGTGCGGGAGTCCGGCCCGGGGAGCTGTTTTTT. The chain couples TRBV11-2 to TRBJ2-2; 7 nucleotides agree with TRBD2. The CDR3 consists of 17 residues. Germline CDR1 is SGHAT and CDR2 is FQNNGV. V shed 2 bases, J shed 6 bases, and the junction held 12 bases outside the gene matches.

J is TRBJ2-3 and V is TRBV6-5; no firm D call. CDR3 length: 12 amino acids. V lost 11 bases to trimming and J lost 2 bases, with 11 bases between them. The V gene's germline CDR1 is MNHEY and CDR2 SVGAGI. CDR3: CACRDNTDTQYF. In DNA form, the CDR3 reads TGTGCCTGCCGTGACAACACAGATACGCAGTATTTT.

This chain connects TRBV7-9 to TRBJ2-2, with TRBD1 as a possible D gene (5 bases). Germline V gene sequence: CDR1 SEHNR, CDR2 FQNEAQ (reference sequence). Trimming took 0 bases from V and 4 from J, leaving 12 bases between them. The CDR3 runs to 16 residues. CDR3 region: CASSLAQGQGTGELFF. The CDR3 DNA reads TGTGCCAGCAGCTTAGCCCAAGGGCAGGGCACCGGGGAGCTGTTTTTT. Variable domain in full (rest from reference TRBV7-9 and TRBJ2-2): DTGVSQNPRHKITKRGQNVTFRCDPISEHNRLYWYRQTLGQGPEFLTYFQNEAQLEKSRLLSDRFSAERPKGSFSTLEIQRTEQGDSAMYLCASSLAQGQGTGELFFGEGSRLTVL.

This chain joins TRBV7-2 and TRBJ2-3, with 14 bases matching TRBD2. Trimming took 3 bases from V and 6 from J; bases not matched to a gene: 8. CDR1 SGHTA and CDR2 FQGNSA come from the germline V gene. The CDR3 has 17 amino acids. The CDR3: CASSLPGLAGVVDTQYF. The CDR3 coding sequence is TGTGCCAGCAGCTTGCCGGGACTAGCGGGAGTTGTGGATACGCAGTATTTT. The entire variable domain, with the rest obtained from reference TRBV7-2 and TRBJ2-3, is as follows: GAGVSQSPSNKVTEKGKDVELRCDPISGHTALYWYRQSLGQGLEFLIYFQGNSAPDKSGLPSDRFSAERTGGSVSTLTIQRTQQEDSAVYLCASSLPGLAGVVDTQYFGPGTRLTVL.

The V gene is TRBV27, the J gene TRBJ2-7; 7 bases line up with TRBD2. The CDR3 has 16 amino acids. Unmatched junction bases numbered 7, after V lost 2 bases and J lost 0 bases. Germline values: CDR1 MNHEY, CDR2 SMNVEV (reference sequence). The CDR3 is CASSLGGGRSSYEQYF. Written as DNA, the CDR3 is TGTGCCAGCAGTTTAGGGGGGGGACGGAGCTCCTACGAGCAGTACTTC.

The chain joins TRBV5-1 to TRBJ1-1, with D possibly being TRBD1 (6 bases). The germline V and J ends were trimmed by 2 bases and 1 base, with 18 bases remaining between them. CDR3 size: 17 residues. CDR1 SGHRS and CDR2 YFSETQ come from the germline V gene. The CDR3 protein is CASSFTVGQTKNTEAFF. CDR3 coding DNA: TGCGCCAGCAGCTTTACAGTAGGACAGACAAAGAACACTGAAGCTTTCTTT.

The chain employs TRBV6-4 and TRBJ2-5; 8 nucleotides align to TRBD2. The DNA end is a closer match to TRBJ2-7, so the J assignment may be wrong. This CDR3 is 14 amino acids long. The V gene's germline CDR1 is MRHNA and CDR2 SNTAGT. The CDR3: CASEIAGLRYEQYF. DNA of the CDR3: TGTGCCAGCGAGATAGCGGGGCTTAGGTACGAGCAGTACTTC.

V is TRBV28 and J is TRBJ2-5; 8 nucleotides align to TRBD1. V was pared by 5 bases and J by 5 bases, with 4 bases of the junction left unmatched. This CDR3 region has 13 residues. Germline CDR1 and CDR2: MDHEN and SYDVKM. The DNA of the CDR3 is TGTGCCAGCAGTCTGGGGGACAGGGAGACCCAGTACTTC. It is translated as CASSLGDRETQYF.

The chain uses TRBV28 and TRBJ1-5; unclear D gene. This CDR3 has 15 residues. Germline CDR1 is MDHEN and CDR2 is SYDVKM. V dropped 8 bases and J dropped 0 bases, with 14 bases sitting between them. CDR3 DNA sequence: TGTGCCAGCTACGAGGCATTAAATAGCAATCAGCCCCAGCATTTT. Translation gives CASYEALNSNQPQHF.

The rearrangement uses TRBV28 and TRBJ2-3; TRBD1 aligns across 7 bases. V shed 5 bases and J 5 bases; nucleotides not matched to a gene: 13. The CDR3 extends over 16 amino acids. Germline values: CDR1 MDHEN, CDR2 SYDVKM. The CDR3 DNA sequence: TGTGCCAGCAGTCCGACAGGGAAACGGCAATTAGATACGCAGTATTTT. It translates to CASSPTGKRQLDTQYF.

This chain links TRBV7-2 with TRBJ2-3; no firm D call. This CDR3 region has 14 residues. V was cut by 0 bases and J by 1 base, with 5 bases left in between. Germline CDR1 and CDR2: SGHTA and FQGNSA. In nucleotides, the CDR3 is TGTGCCAGCAGCTTAGCCCGGGGCACAGATACGCAGTATTTT. This codes for CASSLARGTDTQYF. Complete variable domain (other parts from reference TRBV7-2 and TRBJ2-3): GAGVSQSPSNKVTEKGKDVELRCDPISGHTALYWYRQSLGQGLEFLIYFQGNSAPDKSGLPSDRFSAERTGGSVSTLTIQRTQQEDSAVYLCASSLARGTDTQYFGPGTRLTVL.

The genes are TRBV6-5 and TRBJ1-2, with 7 bases lining up with TRBD1. V trimming: 2 bases; J trimming: 4 bases; junction bases outside the gene matches: 10. Germline values: CDR1 MNHEY, CDR2 SVGAGI. The length of the CDR3 is 16 residues. CDR3 DNA sequence: TGTGCCAGCAGTTACCGCTCAGGGGGGACGGGCTATGGCTACACCTTC. As protein: CASSYRSGGTGYGYTF.

The chain uses TRBV28 and TRBJ1-5; D remains ambiguous. The CDR3 length is 14 residues. V was cut by 3 bases and J by 3 bases, with 9 bases left in between. Germline V gives CDR1 MDHEN, CDR2 SYDVKM. CDR3 sequence: CASSFRGYNQPQHF. The CDR3 bases are TGTGCCAGCAGTTTCCGAGGCTACAATCAGCCCCAGCATTTT.

The V gene is TRBV27, the J gene TRBJ2-7, with 8 bases that match TRBD2. The V and J ends lost 1 base and 6 bases, in that order; junction bases with no gene match: 8. The CDR3 is 15 residues long. Germline CDR1 is MNHEY and CDR2 is SMNVEV (reference sequence). The CDR3: CASSLLGTRRFEQYF. The DNA for the CDR3 is TGTGCCAGCAGTTTATTGGGGACTAGAAGATTCGAGCAGTACTTC.

This chain links TRBV12-5 with TRBJ1-2, with D perhaps TRBD1 (5 bases). Germline CDR1 is LGHNT and CDR2 is FRNRAP. CDR3 length: 14 residues. V lost 2 bases, J lost 6 bases, and 13 bases lay in between. CDR3 in DNA: TGTGCTAGTGGTTTGCCACGGGGGGTAGATGGCTACACCTTC. It specifies CASGLPRGVDGYTF.

V and J are TRBV14 and TRBJ2-7; no definite D call. CDR1 and CDR2 from the germline V gene are SGHDN and FVKESK. CDR3 length: 12 residues. V dropped 1 base and J dropped 4 bases, with 5 bases sitting between them. The CDR3 protein is CASSQVSYEQYF. The CDR3 DNA follows: TGTGCCAGCAGCCAAGTGTCTTACGAGCAGTACTTC.

This chain links TRBV6-4 with TRBJ2-2; D remains unclear. V dropped 4 bases and J dropped 0 bases, with 12 bases sitting between them. This CDR3 is built from 16 residues. Germline CDR1 reads MRHNA; CDR2 reads SNTAGT. CDR3 sequence reads: CASSVSSTANTGELFF. Written as DNA, the CDR3 is TGTGCCAGCAGTGTATCGAGCACCGCGAACACCGGGGAGCTGTTTTTT.

V usage is TRBV21-1 and J usage is TRBJ2-7; the table gives TRBD2 as D, unverified against the DNA. TRBV21-1 is a pseudogene segment. The CDR3 loop spans 16 amino acids. Here the CDR3 reads CASSKVISGRVGEQYF. CDR3 nucleotides: TGTGCCAGCAGCAAAGTGATTAGCGGGAGGGTGGGCGAGCAGTACTTC.

Here the CDR3 reads CASSPPGDPGKKLFF. In DNA, the CDR3 is TGTGCCAGCAGCCCTCCAGGGGACCCAGGAAAAAAACTGTTTTTT. This chain links TRBV14 with TRBJ1-4; TRBD1 is a possible D gene (6 bases). CDR1 SGHDN and CDR2 FVKESK come from the germline V gene. The CDR3 is made up of 15 amino acids. Trimming shortened V by 4 bases and J by 9 bases, and 18 bases separated the two germline ends.

This chain connects TRBV27 to TRBJ2-7; 9 bases are a match to TRBD1. V gave up 6 bases and J gave up 1 base; unmatched junction bases: 10. Germline CDR1 MNHEY, CDR2 SMNVEV (reference sequence). The CDR3 contains 16 residues. This chain's CDR3 is CASRMLPGQGSYEQYF. As DNA, the CDR3 is TGTGCCAGCAGGATGTTGCCGGGACAGGGTTCCTACGAGCAGTACTTC.

The rearrangement joins TRBV9 to TRBJ2-3, with 10 bases lining up with TRBD2. Germline CDR1 SGDLS, CDR2 YYNGEE. The CDR3 extends over 16 amino acids. V lost 4 bases, J lost 4 bases, and 9 bases stayed unmatched. The CDR3 DNA reads as TGTGCCAGCAGCCCCCTAGCGGGAGTAAGCGCAGATACGCAGTATTTT. Protein: CASSPLAGVSADTQYF. The entire variable domain, with the rest obtained from reference TRBV9 and TRBJ2-3, is as follows: DSGVTQTPKHLITATGQRVTLRCSPRSGDLSVYWYQQSLDQGLQFLIQYYNGEERAKGNILERFSAQQFPDLHSELNLSSLELGDSALYFCASSPLAGVSADTQYFGPGTRLTVL.

The rearrangement uses TRBV6-6 and TRBJ2-7, with 9 bases matching TRBD1. V was pared by 8 bases and J by 2 bases, with 13 bases of the junction left unmatched. Germline lookup yields CDR1 MNHNY and CDR2 SVGAGI (reference sequence). The CDR3 is 16 amino acids. The CDR3 protein is CASVERTGAIPYEQYF. The CDR3 DNA reads TGTGCCAGCGTGGAAAGGACAGGGGCCATACCCTACGAGCAGTACTTC.

The chain links TRBV19 to TRBJ2-1; 9 bases are shared with TRBD2. Germline lookup yields CDR1 LNHDA and CDR2 SQIVND (reference sequence). The ends lost 4 bases at V and 0 bases at J; junction bases unmatched: 7. CDR3 length: 17 residues. The CDR3 loop reads CASSKMTSGSSYNEQFF. DNA of the CDR3: TGTGCCAGTAGTAAGATGACTAGCGGCAGCTCCTACAATGAGCAGTTCTTC.

V and J are TRBV7-9 and TRBJ2-7; no clear D. Per germline, CDR1 SEHNR and CDR2 FQNEAQ (reference sequence). The ends were cut back, 4 bases at V and 4 bases at J, with 23 bases in the middle. There are 17 residues in the CDR3. This chain's CDR3 is CASSSYSRVMAPYEQYF. Here the CDR3 DNA reads TGTGCCAGCAGCTCCTATAGCCGTGTGATGGCCCCTTACGAGCAGTACTTC.

This clone was detected once. The V and J genes are TRBV28 and TRBJ2-1; D is uncertain. Germline CDR1 is MDHEN and CDR2 is SYDVKM. V was cut by 10 bases and J by 0 bases, with 22 bases left in between. This CDR3 comprises 17 residues. The CDR3 loop reads CATRFTEPSSSYNEQFF. For the CDR3, the DNA is TGTGCCACCCGTTTCACCGAACCCTCGAGCTCCTACAATGAGCAGTTCTTC.

This sequence joins TRBV2 and TRBJ1-5; D might be TRBD1 (6 bases). CDR3 length: 15 amino acids. Deletions cut 2 bases from V and 5 bases from J, with 13 bases between. CDR1 is SNHLY, CDR2 FYNNEI, per germline. DNA of the CDR3: TGTGCCAGCAGTGAAAACTGGGGGCTCCATCAGCCCCAGCATTTT. Its protein is CASSENWGLHQPQHF.

As concerns this clone: Additional DNA sequences in this sample encode the identical CDR3. The J gene is TRBJ2-7, the V gene TRBV19, with 7 bases identical to TRBD2. The CDR3 is made up of 14 amino acids. The germline gives CDR1 LNHDA, CDR2 SQIVND (reference sequence). Trimming at V came to 3 bases and at J to 0 bases, leaving 2 bases not matched to a gene. Here the CDR3 reads CASSISGDSYEQYF. In DNA, the CDR3 is TGTGCCAGTAGTATCAGCGGGGACTCCTACGAGCAGTACTTC.